This T cell receptor beta chain derives from a study of cytomegalovirus exposure and HLA in healthy donors. Points from the study as a whole: In a later analysis, CMV-associated beta chains were mostly HLA-associated, it appeared. In a later analysis, donors in an Asian-associated ancestry cluster reportedly had fewer N-insertions in productive TCRs than the cohort mean. Specificity for CMV antigens was confirmed in vitro for a few of the CMV-associated chains.

A note on this clone: The antigen remains unidentified.

Trimming left V 3 bases short and J 0 bases short, with 12 bases between. This CDR3 region has 16 residues. Germline assignment: CDR1 LNHDA and CDR2 SQIVND (reference sequence). A multiplex PCR was run with 60 Vbeta primers and 13 Jbeta primers. Data came from immunoSEQ multiplex PCR; TCRdb stores just in-frame clones and leaves some out. The profile shows roughly 200,000 clones, 80% to 85% of them singletons. This receptor was obtained from a woman aged 18-29 years in good health and CMV-seronegative. The sequencing input was PBMCs. The chain combines TRBV19 with TRBJ1-3, with D hard to call. The CDR3 DNA is TGTGCCAGTAGTATTGGTGACATCGACTCTGGAAACACCATATATTTT. This translates into CASSIGDIDSGNTIYF. Full variable domain (rest looked up from reference TRBV19 and TRBJ1-3): DGGITQSPKYLFRKEGQNVTLSCEQNLNHDAMYWYRQDPGQGLRLIYYSQIVNDFQKGDIAEGYSVSREKKESFPLTVTSAQKNPTAFYLCASSIGDIDSGNTIYFGEGSWLTVV.